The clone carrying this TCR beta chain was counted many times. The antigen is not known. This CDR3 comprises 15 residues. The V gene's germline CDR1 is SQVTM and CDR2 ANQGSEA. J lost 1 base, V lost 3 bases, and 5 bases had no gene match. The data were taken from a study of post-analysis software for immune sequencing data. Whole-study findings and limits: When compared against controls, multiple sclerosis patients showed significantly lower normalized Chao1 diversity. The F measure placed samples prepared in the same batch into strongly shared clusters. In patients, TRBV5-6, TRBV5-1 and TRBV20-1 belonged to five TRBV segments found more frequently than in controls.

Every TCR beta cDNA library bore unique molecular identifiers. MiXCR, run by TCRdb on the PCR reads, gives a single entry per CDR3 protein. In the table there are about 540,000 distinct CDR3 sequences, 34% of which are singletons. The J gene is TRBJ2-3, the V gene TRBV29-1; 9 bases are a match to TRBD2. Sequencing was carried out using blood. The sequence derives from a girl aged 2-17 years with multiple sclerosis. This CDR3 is CSVDGLAGRTDTQYF. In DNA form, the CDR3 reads TGCAGCGTTGATGGTCTAGCGGGGCGCACAGATACGCAGTATTTT.